This TCR beta chain appears in the sequencing data of a study of CD8+CD57+ T cells in acquired aplastic anemia. Study outcomes and limitations: A set of twenty-nine CD8+ CDR3 sequences was shared between patients and controls, and these sequences appeared highly expressed in patients. Levels of CD8+ Simpson's diversity were not significantly distinct in patients versus controls.

The V end was cut by 6 bases, the J end by 4 bases, with 10 bases between. Per the germline V gene, CDR1 is DFQATT and CDR2 is SNEGSKA (reference sequence). This CDR3 is 11 amino acids long. Comments on this clonotype: What it binds is unknown.

Patients picked for sequencing had shown CD8+CD57+ cell expansion detected by flow cytometry. Everyone among the patients had severe acquired aplastic anemia. The template for TCR beta VDJ and CDR3 sequence profiling was genomic DNA. Via MiXCR, TCRdb re-called the reads, giving one row per CDR3 protein. The repertoire consists of about 150,000 distinct CDR3 sequences, with more than 45% occurring once and the leading ten covering 3.2%. The source material was sorted CD4+, CD8+, or CD8+CD57+ T cells (not recorded which) from PBMCs. The chain has TRBV20-1 and TRBJ2-7; TRBD1 might be the D (6 bases). The clonotype was recovered from a human donor with aplastic anemia. The chain's CDR3 is CSASGQYEQYF. CDR3 DNA: TGCAGTGCCTCCGGACAGTACGAGCAGTACTTC.